The text below deals with one T cell receptor (beta chain). The antigen remains undetermined. V gave up 2 bases and J gave up 5 bases, with 16 bases separating them. This CDR3 spans 15 amino acids. CDR1 SGHRS and CDR2 YFSETQ come from the germline V gene. This specimen comes from a study of cytomegalovirus exposure and HLA in healthy donors. The PCR contained 60 Vbeta and 13 Jbeta primers. Profiling relied on immunoSEQ multiplex PCR, and the TCRdb table lists in-frame clones only, not all of them. The sample lists approximately 150,000 clones; approximately 80% were seen once. Points from the study as a whole: The study designated over 150 TCR beta chains cytomegalovirus-associated.

This clonotype originated in a woman between 35 and 50 years old in good health and CMV-seronegative. The chain combines TRBV5-1 with TRBJ1-1; D may be TRBD1 (5 bases). Input material: PBMCs. CDR3 coding DNA: TGCGCCAGCAGCTTAATCCCCAGGGAAGCGACTGAAGCTTTCTTT. It is translated as CASSLIPREATEAFF.